This TCR beta chain was identified during a study of TIL therapy for anti-PD-1-resistant metastatic lung cancer. About the research overall: Most patients had lung adenocarcinoma; four tumors were EGFR-mutant, two ALK-rearranged; half smoked currently or formerly. By whole-exome sequencing, median non-synonymous tumor mutation burden was roughly 1.4 mutations per megabase.

The sample's time point: pre-treatment sample, taken before nivolumab and TIL therapy. This was the immunoSEQ v3 assay. The data were produced by immunoSEQ multiplex PCR, yet TCRdb's version contains in-frame clones alone and is incomplete. The data contain 45,000 to 60,000 clones, 70% to 80% of them singletons. Germline lookup yields CDR1 SGHTA and CDR2 FQGNSA. Trimming removed 3 bases at V and 7 bases at J, with 15 bases between. CDR3 length equals 15 residues. The sequencing here drew on blood, taken at baseline. This chain links TRBV7-2 with TRBJ2-2; D is undetermined. This receptor was identified in a woman aged 25 to 80 with non-small cell lung cancer. The CDR3 DNA sequence: TGTGCCAGCAGCTTCGAAAGTCCCAAGGGCGGGGAGCTGTTTTTT. It encodes CASSFESPKGGELFF.